Below are 14 T cell receptor beta chains sequenced from a single sample in a study of shared clonotypes between healthy human individuals. TCRdb's copy holds only in-frame clones and misses some; the assay was immunoSEQ multiplex PCR. The sample records some 320,000 clones, around 87% being singletons. The sequencing input was memory CD8+ T cells sorted from blood. Subset specified: CD45RO+ cells pooled with CCR7-negative TemRA cells. These TCRs come from a young man in good health.

J is TRBJ2-6 and V is TRBV12-2; the table assigns TRBD1, which was not confirmed against the DNA. TRBV12-2 is an annotated pseudogene. The length of the CDR3 is 18 residues. DNA for the CDR3: TGTGCAAGTCGCCGCGCTCAGGGGGCTTCTTCTGGGGCCAACGTCCTGACTTTC. It specifies CASRRAQGASSGANVLTF.

This sequence joins TRBV30 and TRBJ1-2; 8 bases align to TRBD1. The V and J ends lost 5 bases and 1 base, in that order; junction bases with no gene match: 0. Germline V lookup: CDR1 GTSNPN, CDR2 SVGIG (reference sequence). This CDR3 contains 12 residues. Here the CDR3 reads CAWGQGNYGYTF. CDR3 DNA: TGTGCCTGGGGACAGGGTAACTATGGCTACACCTTC. The full variable domain, rest sourced from reference TRBV30 and TRBJ1-2, is SQTIHQWPATLVQPVGSPLSLECTVEGTSNPNLYWYRQAAGRGLQLLFYSVGIGQISSEVPQNLSASRPQDRQFILSSKKLLLSDSGFYLCAWGQGNYGYTFGSGTRLTVV.

The V call is TRBV11-2, the J call TRBJ2-7; D is possibly TRBD1 or TRBD2 (5 bases each). Germline values: CDR1 SGHAT, CDR2 FQNNGV. The CDR3 spans 15 residues. Deletions cut 4 bases from V and 7 bases from J, with 20 bases between. CDR3: CASSSGRGQMVEQYF. The CDR3 DNA sequence: TGTGCCAGCAGCTCGGGACGGGGCCAAATGGTAGAGCAGTACTTC.

This clone was observed many times. The chain links TRBV28 to TRBJ1-1; no reliable D call. CDR3 length: 14 residues. Between the trimmed V and J ends, which lost 5 bases and 4 bases, there was a span of 14 bases. Germline loops: CDR1 MDHEN, CDR2 SYDVKM. CDR3 region: CASSLSPVLTEAFF. Here the CDR3 DNA reads TGTGCCAGCAGTCTAAGCCCGGTTCTCACTGAAGCTTTCTTT.

This clone was recorded only once. The chain recombines TRBV11-2 with TRBJ2-5; D remains ambiguous. Germline CDR1 is SGHAT and CDR2 is FQNNGV. Trimming shortened V by 5 bases and J by 0 bases, and 1 base separated the two germline ends. This CDR3 has 11 residues. The CDR3 DNA follows: TGTGCCAGCAGCCACCAAGAGACCCAGTACTTC. Its translation: CASSHQETQYF.

The chain has TRBV7-9 and TRBJ2-7, with D unresolved. Trimming left V 4 bases short and J 7 bases short, with 8 bases between. The germline gives CDR1 SEHNR, CDR2 FQNEAQ (reference sequence). The CDR3 extends over 11 amino acids. CDR3 amino acids: CASSSLWEQYF. CDR3 nucleotide sequence: TGTGCCAGCAGCTCCTTGTGGGAGCAGTACTTC.

The genes are TRBV7-9 and TRBJ2-7; D remains ambiguous. The CDR3 extends over 15 amino acids. V was trimmed by 0 bases and J by 1 base, leaving 10 bases between them. Per germline, CDR1 SEHNR and CDR2 FQNEAQ (reference sequence). CDR3 coding DNA: TGTGCCAGCAGCTTAGCGGATGAAGGTTCCTACGAGCAGTACTTC. Amino acid sequence: CASSLADEGSYEQYF.

By share, this clone counts as medium-sized (0.01 to 0.1%). The chain joins TRBV7-9 to TRBJ1-5; 7 bases agree with TRBD1. After removal of 4 bases from V and 2 bases from J, the junction contained 5 bases not matched to a gene. Germline V CDR1 and CDR2: SEHNR, FQNEAQ (reference sequence). CDR3 length: 15 amino acids. The CDR3 here is CASSSTGPGNQPQHF. DNA of the CDR3: TGTGCCAGCAGCTCGACAGGGCCAGGCAATCAGCCCCAGCATTTT.

V usage is TRBV27 and J usage is TRBJ2-1; TRBD2 aligns across 9 bases. J was trimmed by 4 bases and V by 2 bases; bases with no gene match: 3. Germline V gene data show CDR1 as MNHEY and CDR2 as SMNVEV (reference sequence). The CDR3 is 15 residues long. CDR3 in DNA: TGTGCCAGCAGTTTAGTAGCGGGGGCTTACAATGAGCAGTTCTTC. It is translated as CASSLVAGAYNEQFF.

This clone was counted once. V gene TRBV16 combines with J gene TRBJ2-7, with 9 bases aligning to TRBD2. CDR1 is KGHSY and CDR2 is FQNENV in the germline V gene. J gave up 5 bases and V 0 bases, and 8 bases lay outside the gene matches. This CDR3 is 16 amino acids long. The CDR3 DNA is TGTGCCAGCAGCCAATCGCTAGCGGGGCCGTGGGACGAGCAGTACTTC. Translated: CASSQSLAGPWDEQYF.

The chain has TRBV11-2 and TRBJ1-4; TRBD1 agrees at 7 bases. The CDR3 is made up of 18 amino acids. The germline CDR1 and CDR2 sequences are SGHAT and FQNNGV. After removal of 4 bases from V and 0 bases from J, the junction contained 11 bases not matched to a gene. Here the CDR3 reads CASSWRQGDGATNEKLFF. The CDR3, as DNA: TGTGCCAGCAGCTGGAGACAGGGAGATGGTGCAACTAATGAAAAACTGTTTTTT. Filled out from reference TRBV11-2 and TRBJ1-4, the complete variable domain reads EAGVAQSPRYKIIEKRQSVAFWCNPISGHATLYWYQQILGQGPKLLIQFQNNGVVDDSQLPKDRFSAERLKGVDSTLKIQPAKLEDSAVYLCASSWRQGDGATNEKLFFGSGTQLSVL.

CDR3 residues: CASRPSSSLAYEQYF. CDR3 nucleotides: TGTGCCAGCAGGCCCTCGTCCAGTCTAGCCTACGAGCAGTACTTC. The chain uses TRBV7-2 and TRBJ2-7; D call uncertain. CDR1 is SGHTA, CDR2 FQGNSA, per germline. With 6 bases removed from V and 2 bases from J, the gap between germline ends came to 17 bases. CDR3 length: 15 residues.

V usage is TRBV10-3 and J usage is TRBJ2-7; D remains ambiguous. CDR3 length: 13 residues. CDR1 and CDR2 (germline): ENHRY, SYGVKD. V lost 8 bases and J 0 bases, leaving 11 bases between the germline ends. CDR3 sequence reads: CAIRPEHSYEQYF. As DNA, the CDR3 is TGTGCCATCCGCCCGGAACACTCCTACGAGCAGTACTTC.

The chain has TRBV10-3 and TRBJ2-1; possibly TRBD2 for D (6 bases). The CDR3 is made up of 13 amino acids. From germline, CDR1 is ENHRY and CDR2 SYGVKD. V was pared by 10 bases and J by 6 bases, with 16 bases between. CDR3 bases: TGTGCCACCCACCGCGGGATTAGCAATGAGCAGTTCTTC. This encodes CATHRGISNEQFF.